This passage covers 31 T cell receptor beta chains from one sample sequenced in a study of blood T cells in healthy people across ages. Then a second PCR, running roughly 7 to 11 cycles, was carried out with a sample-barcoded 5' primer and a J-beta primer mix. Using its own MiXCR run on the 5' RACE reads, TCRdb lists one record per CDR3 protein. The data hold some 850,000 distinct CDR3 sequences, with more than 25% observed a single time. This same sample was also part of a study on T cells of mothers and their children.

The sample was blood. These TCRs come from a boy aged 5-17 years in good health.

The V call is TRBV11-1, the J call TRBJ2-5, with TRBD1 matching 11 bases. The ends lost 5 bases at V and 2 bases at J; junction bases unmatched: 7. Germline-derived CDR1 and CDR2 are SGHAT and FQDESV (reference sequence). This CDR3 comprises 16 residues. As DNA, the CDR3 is TGTGCCAGCAGCCCAGGGGGACAGGGGGGACAAGAGACCCAGTACTTC. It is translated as CASSPGGQGGQETQYF. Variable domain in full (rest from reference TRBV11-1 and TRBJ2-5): EAEVAQSPRYKITEKSQAVAFWCDPISGHATLYWYRQILGQGPELLVQFQDESVVDDSQLPKDRFSAERLKGVDSTLKIQPAELGDSAMYLCASSPGGQGGQETQYFGPGTRLLVL.

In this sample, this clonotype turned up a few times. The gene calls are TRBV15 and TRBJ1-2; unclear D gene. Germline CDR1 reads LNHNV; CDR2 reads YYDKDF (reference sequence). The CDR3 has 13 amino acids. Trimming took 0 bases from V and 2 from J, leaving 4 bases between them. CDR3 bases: TGTGCCACCAGCAGAGACGGAAACTATGGCTACACCTTC. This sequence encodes CATSRDGNYGYTF. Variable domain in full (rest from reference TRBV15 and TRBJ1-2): DAMVIQNPRYQVTQFGKPVTLSCSQTLNHNVMYWYQQKSSQAPKLLFHYYDKDFNNEADTPDNFQSRRPNTSFCFLDIRSPGLGDTAMYLCATSRDGNYGYTFGSGTRLTVV.

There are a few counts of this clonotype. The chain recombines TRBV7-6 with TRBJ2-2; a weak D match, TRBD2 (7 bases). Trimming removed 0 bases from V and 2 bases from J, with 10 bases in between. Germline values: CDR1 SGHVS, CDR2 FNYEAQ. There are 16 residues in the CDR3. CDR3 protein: CASSLAPGGNTGELFF. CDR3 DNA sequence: TGTGCCAGCAGCTTAGCGCCGGGGGGCAACACCGGGGAGCTGTTTTTT.

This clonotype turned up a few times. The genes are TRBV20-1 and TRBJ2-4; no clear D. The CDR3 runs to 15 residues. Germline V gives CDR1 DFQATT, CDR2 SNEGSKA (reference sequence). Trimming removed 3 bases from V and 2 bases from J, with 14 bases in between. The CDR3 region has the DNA TGCAGTGCTAGTCTCAACTCTCATCCCAAAAACATTCAGTACTTC. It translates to CSASLNSHPKNIQYF.

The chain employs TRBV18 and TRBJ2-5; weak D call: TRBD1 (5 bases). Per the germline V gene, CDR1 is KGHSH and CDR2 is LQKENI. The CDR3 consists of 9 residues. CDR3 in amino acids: CPDMKTQYF. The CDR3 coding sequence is TGTCCGGACATGAAGACCCAGTACTTC.

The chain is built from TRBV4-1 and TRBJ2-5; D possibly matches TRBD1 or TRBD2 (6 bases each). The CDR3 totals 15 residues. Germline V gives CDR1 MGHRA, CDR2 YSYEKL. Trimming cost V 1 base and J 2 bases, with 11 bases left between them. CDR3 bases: TGCGCCAGCAGCCAAGCGGGGGCACAGCAAGAGACCCAGTACTTC. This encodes CASSQAGAQQETQYF.

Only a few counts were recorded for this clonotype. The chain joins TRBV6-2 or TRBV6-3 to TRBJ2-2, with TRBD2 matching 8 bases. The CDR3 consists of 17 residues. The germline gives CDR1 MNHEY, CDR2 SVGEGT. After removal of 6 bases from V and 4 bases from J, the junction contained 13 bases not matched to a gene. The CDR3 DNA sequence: TGTGCCAGCAGCAGGCCCCCGCCGGGGGGGCCCACCGGGGAGCTGTTTTTT. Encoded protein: CASSRPPPGGPTGELFF.

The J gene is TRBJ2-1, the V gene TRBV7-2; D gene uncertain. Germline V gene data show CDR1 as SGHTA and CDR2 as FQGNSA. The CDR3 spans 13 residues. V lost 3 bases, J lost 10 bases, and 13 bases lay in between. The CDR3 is CASSFAPRREQFF. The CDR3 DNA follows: TGTGCCAGCAGCTTCGCTCCCCGTCGGGAGCAGTTCTTC.

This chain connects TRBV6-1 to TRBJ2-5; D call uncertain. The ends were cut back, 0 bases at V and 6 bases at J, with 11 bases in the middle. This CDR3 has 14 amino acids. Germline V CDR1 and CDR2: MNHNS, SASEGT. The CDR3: CASSEAPGAQTQYF. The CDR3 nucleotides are TGTGCCAGCAGTGAAGCCCCTGGTGCTCAGACCCAGTACTTC.

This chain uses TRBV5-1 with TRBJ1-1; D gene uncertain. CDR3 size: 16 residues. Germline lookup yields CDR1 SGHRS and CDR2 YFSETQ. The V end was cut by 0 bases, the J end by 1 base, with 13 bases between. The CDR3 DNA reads TGCGCCAGCAGCTTGGCCATCCGGTTGGAGAACACTGAAGCTTTCTTT. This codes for CASSLAIRLENTEAFF. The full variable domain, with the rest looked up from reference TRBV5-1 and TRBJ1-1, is KAGVTQTPRYLIKTRGQQVTLSCSPISGHRSVSWYQQTPGQGLQFLFEYFSETQRNKGNFPGRFSGRQFSNSRSEMNVSTLELGDSALYLCASSLAIRLENTEAFFGQGTRLTVV.

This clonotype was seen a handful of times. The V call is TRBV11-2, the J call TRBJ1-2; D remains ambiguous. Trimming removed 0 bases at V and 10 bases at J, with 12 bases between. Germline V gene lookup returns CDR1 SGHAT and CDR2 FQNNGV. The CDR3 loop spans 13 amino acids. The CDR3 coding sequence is TGTGCCAGCAGCTTAGAGGGAGTCGTCGACTACACCTTC. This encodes CASSLEGVVDYTF.

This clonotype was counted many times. The CDR3 DNA follows: TGTGCCAGCAGCGTAAGCCCTGATTATGGCTACACCTTC. This encodes CASSVSPDYGYTF. The chain carries TRBV9 and TRBJ1-2, with D unresolved. The germline V and J ends were trimmed by 1 base and 5 bases, with 9 bases remaining between them. Germline CDR1 SGDLS, CDR2 YYNGEE. The CDR3 has 13 residues.

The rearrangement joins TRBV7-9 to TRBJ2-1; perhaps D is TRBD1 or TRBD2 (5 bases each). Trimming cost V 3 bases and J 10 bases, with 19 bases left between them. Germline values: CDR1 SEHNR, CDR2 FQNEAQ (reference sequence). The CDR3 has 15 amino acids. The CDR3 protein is CASSFPASGRQEQFF. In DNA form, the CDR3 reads TGTGCCAGCAGCTTCCCGGCCTCGGGACGGCAGGAGCAGTTCTTC.

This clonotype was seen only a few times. The CDR3 reads CSAMDRASYGYTF. The DNA for the CDR3 is TGCAGTGCCATGGACAGGGCCTCCTATGGCTACACCTTC. The chain links TRBV20-1 to TRBJ1-2; 8 nucleotides line up with TRBD1. The germline CDR1 and CDR2 sequences are DFQATT and SNEGSKA (reference sequence). V lost 6 bases to trimming and J lost 4 bases; unmatched junction nucleotides: 7. This CDR3 has 13 amino acids.

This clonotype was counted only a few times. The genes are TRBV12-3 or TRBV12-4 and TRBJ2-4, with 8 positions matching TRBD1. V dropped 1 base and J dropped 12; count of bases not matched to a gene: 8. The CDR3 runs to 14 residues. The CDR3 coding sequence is TGTGCCAGCAGTTTAGGACAGGGGATTAACTCTCAGTACTTC. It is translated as CASSLGQGINSQYF.

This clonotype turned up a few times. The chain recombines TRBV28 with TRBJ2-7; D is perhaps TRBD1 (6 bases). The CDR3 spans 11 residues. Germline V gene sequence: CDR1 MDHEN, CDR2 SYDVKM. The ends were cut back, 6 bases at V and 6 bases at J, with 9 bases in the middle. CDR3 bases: TGTGCCAGCAGGGACAGTACCGAGCAGTACTTC. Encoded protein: CASRDSTEQYF.

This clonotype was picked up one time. The CDR3 DNA follows: TGTGCCTGGAGTGTAAGCGGCGCGAATGAGCAGTTCTTC. It is translated as CAWSVSGANEQFF. V is TRBV30 and J is TRBJ2-1; possibly TRBD2 for D (5 bases). The V gene's germline CDR1 is GTSNPN and CDR2 SVGIG (reference sequence). The CDR3 consists of 13 residues. The V end lost 0 bases, the J end lost 7 bases, and 10 bases lay between the germline ends.

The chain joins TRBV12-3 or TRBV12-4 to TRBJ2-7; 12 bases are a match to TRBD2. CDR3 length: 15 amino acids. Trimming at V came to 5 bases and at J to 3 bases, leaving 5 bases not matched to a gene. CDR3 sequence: CASSTLAGGLYEQYF. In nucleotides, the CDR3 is TGTGCCAGCAGTACCCTAGCGGGGGGGCTCTACGAGCAGTACTTC.

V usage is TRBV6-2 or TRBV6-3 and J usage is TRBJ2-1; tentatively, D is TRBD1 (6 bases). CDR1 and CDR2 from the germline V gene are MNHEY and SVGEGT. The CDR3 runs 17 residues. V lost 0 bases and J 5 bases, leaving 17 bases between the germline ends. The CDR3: CASSYSGWQGSNNEQFF. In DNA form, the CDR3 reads TGTGCCAGCAGTTACTCGGGGTGGCAGGGGTCAAACAATGAGCAGTTCTTC.

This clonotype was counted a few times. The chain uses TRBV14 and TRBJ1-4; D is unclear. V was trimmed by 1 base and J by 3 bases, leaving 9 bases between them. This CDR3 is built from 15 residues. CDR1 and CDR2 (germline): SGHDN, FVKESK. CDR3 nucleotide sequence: TGTGCCAGCAGCCAAGTGGCCTCACCTAATGAAAAACTGTTTTTT. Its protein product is CASSQVASPNEKLFF.

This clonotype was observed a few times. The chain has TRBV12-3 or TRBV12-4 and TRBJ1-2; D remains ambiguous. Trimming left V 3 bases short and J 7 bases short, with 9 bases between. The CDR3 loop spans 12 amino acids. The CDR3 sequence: CASSFGGRGYTF. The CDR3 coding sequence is TGTGCCAGCAGTTTCGGAGGTCGTGGCTACACCTTC.

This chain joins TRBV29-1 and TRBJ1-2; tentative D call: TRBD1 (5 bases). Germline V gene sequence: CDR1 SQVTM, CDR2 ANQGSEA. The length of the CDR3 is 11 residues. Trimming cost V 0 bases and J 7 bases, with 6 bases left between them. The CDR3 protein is CSVEDRVGYTF. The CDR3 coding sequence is TGCAGCGTTGAAGACAGGGTTGGCTACACCTTC. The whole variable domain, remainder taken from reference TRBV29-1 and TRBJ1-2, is SAVISQKPSRDICQRGTSLTIQCQVDSQVTMMFWYRQQPGQSLTLIATANQGSEATYESGFVIDKFPISRPNLTFSTLTVSNMSPEDSSIYLCSVEDRVGYTFGSGTRLTVV.

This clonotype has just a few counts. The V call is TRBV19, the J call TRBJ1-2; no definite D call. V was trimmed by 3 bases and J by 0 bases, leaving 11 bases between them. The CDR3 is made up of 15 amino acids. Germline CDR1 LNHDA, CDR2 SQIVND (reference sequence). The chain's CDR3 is CASSINGKTNYGYTF. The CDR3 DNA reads TGTGCCAGTAGTATTAACGGCAAAACTAACTATGGCTACACCTTC.

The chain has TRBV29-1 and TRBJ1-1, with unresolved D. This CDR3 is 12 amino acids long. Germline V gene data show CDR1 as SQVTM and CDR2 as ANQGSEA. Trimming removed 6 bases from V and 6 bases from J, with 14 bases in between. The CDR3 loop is CSVRVNYAEAFF. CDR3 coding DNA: TGCAGCGTCCGGGTCAATTACGCTGAAGCTTTCTTT.

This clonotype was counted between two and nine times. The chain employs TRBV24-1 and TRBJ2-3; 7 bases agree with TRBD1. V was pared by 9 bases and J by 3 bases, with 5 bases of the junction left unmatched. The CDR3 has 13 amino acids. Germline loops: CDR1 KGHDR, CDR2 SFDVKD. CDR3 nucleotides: TGTGCCACCTCGACAGGGTTGACAGATACGCAGTATTTT. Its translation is CATSTGLTDTQYF.

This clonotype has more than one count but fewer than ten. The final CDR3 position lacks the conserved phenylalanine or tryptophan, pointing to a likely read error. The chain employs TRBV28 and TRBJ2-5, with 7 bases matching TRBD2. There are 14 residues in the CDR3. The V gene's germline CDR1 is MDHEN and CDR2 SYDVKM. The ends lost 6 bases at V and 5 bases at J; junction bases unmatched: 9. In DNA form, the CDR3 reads TGTGCCAGCAGCCCGGGGGGAAGGTCTGAGACCCAGTACCTC. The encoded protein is CASSPGGRSETQYL.

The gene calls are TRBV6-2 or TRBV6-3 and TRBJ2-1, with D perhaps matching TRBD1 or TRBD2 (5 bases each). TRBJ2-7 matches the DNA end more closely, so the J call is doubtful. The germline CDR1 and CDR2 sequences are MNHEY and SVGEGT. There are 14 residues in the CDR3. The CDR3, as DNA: TGTGCCAGCAGTTACGGGGGAGTTCTCTACGAGCAGTACTTC. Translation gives CASSYGGVLYEQYF.

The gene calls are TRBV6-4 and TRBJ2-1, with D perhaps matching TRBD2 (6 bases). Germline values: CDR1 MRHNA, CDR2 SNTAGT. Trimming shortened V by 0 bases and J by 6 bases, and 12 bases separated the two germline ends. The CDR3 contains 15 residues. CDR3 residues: CASSDSNSGSNEQFF. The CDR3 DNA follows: TGTGCCAGCAGTGACTCCAATAGCGGATCCAATGAGCAGTTCTTC.

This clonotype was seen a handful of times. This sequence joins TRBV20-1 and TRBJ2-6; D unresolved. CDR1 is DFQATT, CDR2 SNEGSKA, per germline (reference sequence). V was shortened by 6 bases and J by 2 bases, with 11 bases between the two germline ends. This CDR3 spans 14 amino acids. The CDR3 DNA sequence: TGCAGTGCGAGACCAGGTGCTGGGGCCAACGTCCTGACTTTC. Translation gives CSARPGAGANVLTF.

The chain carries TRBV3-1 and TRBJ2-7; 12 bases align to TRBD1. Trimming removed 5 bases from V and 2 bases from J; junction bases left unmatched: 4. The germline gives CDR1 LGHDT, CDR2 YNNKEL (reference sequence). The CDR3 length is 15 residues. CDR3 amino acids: CASSAGTGGPYEQYF. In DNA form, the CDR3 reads TGTGCCAGCAGCGCGGGGACAGGGGGCCCCTACGAGCAGTACTTC.

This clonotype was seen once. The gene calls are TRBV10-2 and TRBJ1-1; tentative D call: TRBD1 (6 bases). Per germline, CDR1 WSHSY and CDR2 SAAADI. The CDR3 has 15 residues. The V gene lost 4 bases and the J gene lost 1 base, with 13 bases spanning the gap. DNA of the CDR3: TGCGCCAGCAGTGTTACAGGGAGGGCGAACACTGAAGCTTTCTTT. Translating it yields CASSVTGRANTEAFF.